Detailed here is one T cell receptor beta chain. This same CDR3 is encoded by further DNA sequences in the sample. The CDR3 length is 14 residues. Looked up from germline, CDR1 is SGHRS and CDR2 is YFSETQ. V gave up 4 bases and J gave up 4 bases; unmatched junction bases: 5. Using immunoSEQ multiplex PCR, the repertoire was profiled, and TCRdb retains in-frame clones only, with some absent. Here the sample spans a few hundred thousand clones, approximately 88% being singletons. Seattle patients were enrolled during active infection and followed longitudinally. The data are from a study of blood T cell repertoires in COVID-19. About the study: Collection of acute and convalescent COVID-19 samples took place in the United States, Italy and Spain.

The source of this sequence is a woman aged 70-85 years with COVID-19, enrolled during active disease. The chain links TRBV5-1 to TRBJ1-2; 9 bases are shared with TRBD1. Sequencing was performed on peripheral blood. The CDR3 loop reads CASSLGQGGYGYTF. The CDR3 DNA reads TGCGCCAGCAGCCTGGGACAGGGCGGCTATGGCTACACCTTC.